The 7 T cell receptor beta chains below come from one sample, sequenced in a study of identifying expanded T cells in peripheral blood. Assay used: immunoSEQ multiplex PCR; TCRdb lists only in-frame clones, some missing. This sample has around 120,000 clones; 86% occur once, and the top ten carry about 8%. Sequencing used blood. Receptor source: a person aged 18 to 75 in good health.

J is TRBJ1-2 and V is TRBV4-3; the D is unclear. The V gene's germline CDR1 is LGHNA and CDR2 YSLEER. V gave up 0 bases and J gave up 5 bases, with 7 bases separating them. The CDR3 extends over 13 amino acids. Here the CDR3 reads CASSQDQGYGYTF. The DNA for the CDR3 is TGCGCCAGCAGCCAAGATCAAGGATATGGCTACACCTTC.

The chain has TRBV4-1 and TRBJ1-2; no definite D call. The CDR3 covers 15 residues. V was cut by 0 bases and J by 4 bases, with 12 bases left in between. Looked up from germline, CDR1 is MGHRA and CDR2 is YSYEKL. The CDR3 DNA reads TGCGCCAGCAGCCAAGATCTAACGAAACTCTATGGCTACACCTTC. It translates to CASSQDLTKLYGYTF.

The V gene is TRBV7-7, the J gene TRBJ2-3; 10 nucleotides match TRBD1. The CDR3 has 15 residues. V shed 6 bases and J 4 bases; nucleotides not matched to a gene: 7. The germline CDR1 and CDR2 sequences are SSHAT and FNYEAQ (reference sequence). The CDR3 nucleotides read TGTGCCAGCAGTCCAGGGGACAGGGGTGCAGATACGCAGTATTTT. This translates into CASSPGDRGADTQYF.

The chain uses TRBV5-5 and TRBJ2-7; TRBD1 matches 9 bases. Germline V gene data show CDR1 as SGHKS and CDR2 as YYEKEE (reference sequence). This CDR3 spans 13 amino acids. V dropped 5 bases and J dropped 4; count of bases not matched to a gene: 4. In nucleotides, the CDR3 is TGTGCCAGCAGTTGGGACAGGGAATACGAGCAGTACTTC. Protein: CASSWDREYEQYF.

This clone was detected a few times. The V and J genes are TRBV10-1 and TRBJ1-4; D uncertain. V lost 3 bases to trimming and J lost 7 bases, with 12 bases between them. The CDR3 contains 14 residues. Germline lookup yields CDR1 WNHNN and CDR2 SYGVQD (reference sequence). The CDR3 bases are TGCGCCAGCAGTGATCTTCCACACGGTGAAAAACTGTTTTTT. It codes for CASSDLPHGEKLFF.

V and J are TRBV9 and TRBJ2-3; D unclear. CDR3 length equals 15 residues. V dropped 0 bases and J dropped 0 bases, with 8 bases sitting between them. Germline CDR1 and CDR2: SGDLS and YYNGEE. The CDR3 bases are TGTGCCAGCAGCGTAGTATCCGCTAGCACAGATACGCAGTATTTT. Residues: CASSVVSASTDTQYF.

The DNA of the CDR3 is TGTGCCAGCAGTGAAGGGGGTTCGCCCCAGCATTTT. This encodes CASSEGGSPQHF. The J gene is TRBJ1-5, the V gene TRBV25-1, with D perhaps TRBD1 (5 bases). CDR1 and CDR2 from the germline V gene are MGHDK and SYGVNS. The CDR3 spans 12 residues. V was pared by 2 bases and J by 9 bases, with 8 bases between.